Below are 26 T cell receptor beta chains sequenced from a single sample in a study of T-cell memory formation after mild COVID-19. Each CDR3 protein is one row after TCRdb ran MiXCR on the 5' RACE reads. The profile shows some 450,000 distinct CDR3 sequences, 20% of them singletons. The sequenced sample consisted of PBMCs or a T cell subset sorted from them (not recorded which). These receptors originate from an adult woman who had mild COVID-19 (a few samples of this study predate the infection). Cell type and time point are not known.

This clonotype was seen only a few times. This sequence joins TRBV25-1 and TRBJ2-1; D is unclear. There are 12 residues in the CDR3. Germline CDR1 and CDR2: MGHDK and SYGVNS. V was pared by 5 bases and J by 4 bases, with 6 bases between. This CDR3 reads CASSPKYNEQFF. CDR3 coding DNA: TGTGCCAGCAGTCCTAAGTACAATGAGCAGTTCTTC.

The rearrangement uses TRBV4-2 and TRBJ2-1; D is perhaps TRBD1 (5 bases). The germline V and J ends were trimmed by 4 bases and 0 bases, with 13 bases remaining between them. From germline, CDR1 is LGHNA and CDR2 YNFKEQ. The CDR3 consists of 16 residues. CDR3: CASSLTRESSYNEQFF. The CDR3 DNA reads TGTGCCAGCAGCCTTACCAGGGAAAGCTCCTACAATGAGCAGTTCTTC.

J is TRBJ2-2 and V is TRBV5-1; 7 bases match TRBD2. The CDR3 extends over 15 amino acids. V was pared by 5 bases and J by 3 bases, with 7 bases of the junction left unmatched. Germline V gene lookup returns CDR1 SGHRS and CDR2 YFSETQ. CDR3 sequence (DNA): TGCGCCAGCAGTTTAGGCACTAGCGACACCGGGGAGCTGTTTTTT. Amino acids: CASSLGTSDTGELFF.

The chain is built from TRBV7-3 and TRBJ1-1; TRBD1 is a possible D gene (6 bases). Germline values: CDR1 SGHTA, CDR2 FQGTGA. V lost 5 bases and J 1 base, leaving 14 bases between the germline ends. The CDR3 totals 15 residues. The CDR3 is CASSLSGHRNTEAFF. CDR3 nucleotide sequence: TGTGCCAGCAGCCTTTCGGGACACCGGAACACTGAAGCTTTCTTT. The full variable domain, completed using reference TRBV7-3 and TRBJ1-1, is GAGVSQTPSNKVTEKGKYVELRCDPISGHTALYWYRQSLGQGPEFLIYFQGTGAADDSGLPNDRFFAVRPEGSVSTLKIQRTERGDSAVYLCASSLSGHRNTEAFFGQGTRLTVV.

This clonotype has more than one count but fewer than ten. The chain has TRBV6-5 and TRBJ2-5, with 11 bases identical to TRBD1. There are 15 residues in the CDR3. Losses at the gene ends were 3 bases for V and 4 bases for J; bases not matched to a gene: 4. Germline CDR1 and CDR2: MNHEY and SVGAGI. As DNA, the CDR3 is TGTGCCAGCAGTTATGGAGGGACAGGGGGAGAGACCCAGTACTTC. Protein product: CASSYGGTGGETQYF.

This clonotype was recorded a few times. The chain links TRBV11-2 to TRBJ1-1; no clear D gene. CDR3 length: 17 residues. V shed 4 bases and J shed 1 base, with 19 bases lying between them. Germline CDR1 SGHAT, CDR2 FQNNGV. The CDR3 loop reads CASSYPPGGVGNTEAFF. CDR3 DNA sequence: TGTGCCAGCAGCTACCCCCCTGGAGGAGTGGGGAACACTGAAGCTTTCTTT. Together with reference TRBV11-2 and TRBJ1-1, the CDR3 gives the full variable domain: EAGVAQSPRYKIIEKRQSVAFWCNPISGHATLYWYQQILGQGPKLLIQFQNNGVVDDSQLPKDRFSAERLKGVDSTLKIQPAKLEDSAVYLCASSYPPGGVGNTEAFFGQGTRLTVV.

This clonotype was picked up a small number of times. The chain links TRBV2 to TRBJ2-7, with D possibly being TRBD1 (7 bases). The CDR3 consists of 15 residues. Trimming removed 6 bases at V and 1 base at J, with 16 bases between. Germline V gene data show CDR1 as SNHLY and CDR2 as FYNNEI. CDR3 protein: CASRDPAGQSYEQYF. CDR3 nucleotides: TGTGCCAGCAGGGACCCCGCGGGACAGTCCTACGAGCAGTACTTC. Full variable domain (outside the CDR3, taken from reference TRBV2 and TRBJ2-7): EPEVTQTPSHQVTQMGQEVILRCVPISNHLYFYWYRQILGQKVEFLVSFYNNEISEKSEIFDDQFSVERPDGSNFTLKIRSTKLEDSAMYFCASRDPAGQSYEQYFGPGTRLTVT.

This sequence joins TRBV7-9 and TRBJ1-2, with D unclear. V was trimmed by 3 bases and J by 2 bases, leaving 10 bases between them. The CDR3 is 14 amino acids. The germline gives CDR1 SEHNR, CDR2 FQNEAQ (reference sequence). For the CDR3, the DNA is TGTGCCAGCAGCTTCGAGGCAGAAAACTATGGCTACACCTTC. This codes for CASSFEAENYGYTF.

This sequence joins TRBV11-3 and TRBJ2-1, with 10 bases matching TRBD2. CDR1 SGHNT and CDR2 YENEEA come from the germline V gene. V shed 5 bases and J 12 bases; nucleotides not matched to a gene: 10. The CDR3 spans 14 residues. CDR3 sequence reads: CASSPTGTSEMQFF. The CDR3 DNA sequence: TGTGCCAGCAGCCCAACCGGGACTAGCGAAATGCAGTTCTTC. The entire variable domain, with the rest obtained from reference TRBV11-3 and TRBJ2-1, is as follows: EAGVVQSPRYKIIEKKQPVAFWCNPISGHNTLYWYLQNLGQGPELLIRYENEEAVDDSQLPKDRFSAERLKGVDSTLKIQPAELGDSAVYLCASSPTGTSEMQFFGPGTRLTVL.

This chain uses TRBV7-8 with TRBJ2-5; 14 bases map to TRBD2. Germline V gene data show CDR1 as SGHVS and CDR2 as FQNEAQ. V lost 2 bases and J lost 7; bases outside the gene matches: 6. The CDR3 is made up of 16 amino acids. In nucleotides, the CDR3 is TGTGCCAGCAGCTTACAGGGACTAGCGGGAGAGGCGACCCAGTACTTC. Amino acids: CASSLQGLAGEATQYF.

In this sample, this clonotype turned up a few times. The V call is TRBV12-3 or TRBV12-4, the J call TRBJ1-1; no firm D call. Trimming removed 8 bases from V and 4 bases from J, with 8 bases in between. The CDR3 runs 11 residues. The CDR3 reads CASGESTEAFF. CDR3 bases: TGTGCCAGCGGGGAAAGCACTGAAGCTTTCTTT.

This clonotype came up many times. This sequence joins TRBV25-1 and TRBJ2-1; 10 positions agree with TRBD2. The CDR3 extends over 17 amino acids. The V and J ends lost 4 bases and 5 bases, in that order; junction bases with no gene match: 11. Looked up from germline, CDR1 is MGHDK and CDR2 is SYGVNS. The CDR3 nucleotides are TGTGCCAGCAGTGTTTCCCGAACTAGCGGGGCTAACAATGAGCAGTTCTTC. It codes for CASSVSRTSGANNEQFF.

This clonotype was seen a handful of times. The V gene is TRBV4-3, the J gene TRBJ1-5; D unclear. The V and J ends lost 1 base and 3 bases respectively, with 16 bases between them. Germline CDR1 and CDR2: LGHNA and YSLEER. This CDR3 is built from 17 residues. CDR3 nucleotides: TGCGCCAGCAGCCAAGTATATCCCAGCCCCCTCAATCAGCCCCAGCATTTT. Translated: CASSQVYPSPLNQPQHF.

The chain uses TRBV5-5 and TRBJ1-2; D possibly corresponds to TRBD1 (6 bases). Germline V gene data show CDR1 as SGHKS and CDR2 as YYEKEE (reference sequence). The germline V and J ends were trimmed by 1 base and 3 bases, with 16 bases remaining between them. The CDR3 loop spans 16 amino acids. The CDR3 region is CASSLWYQGTDYGYTF. The CDR3 DNA sequence: TGTGCCAGCAGCTTGTGGTATCAGGGGACGGACTATGGCTACACCTTC.

Many counts were recorded for this clonotype. V gene TRBV23-1 combines with J gene TRBJ2-3; a weak D match, TRBD2 (6 bases). TRBV23-1 is reported as an ORF; its role is uncertain. Trimming shortened V by 3 bases and J by 8 bases, and 12 bases separated the two germline ends. The CDR3 covers 13 residues. The CDR3 is CASSQSGLFTQYF. The CDR3 coding sequence is TGCGCCAGCAGTCAGTCGGGACTCTTTACGCAGTATTTT.

V gene TRBV7-8 combines with J gene TRBJ1-1, with TRBD1 matching 9 bases. Trimming at V came to 4 bases and at J to 6 bases, leaving 9 bases not matched to a gene. The germline V gene encodes CDR1 SGHVS and CDR2 FQNEAQ. This CDR3 has 15 amino acids. The CDR3 nucleotides read TGTGCCAGCAGCTCCCGACAGGGGGGCATGGCTGAAGCTTTCTTT. Its protein is CASSSRQGGMAEAFF.

This chain uses TRBV11-2 with TRBJ1-3; D uncertain. This CDR3 spans 18 amino acids. The germline V gene has CDR1 SGHAT and CDR2 FQNNGV. V lost 0 bases to trimming and J lost 0 bases, with 15 bases between them. CDR3 in DNA: TGTGCCAGCAGCTTAGAGGTCCGTGAACGGGTCTCTGGAAACACCATATATTTT. Translating it yields CASSLEVRERVSGNTIYF.

This clonotype was observed a handful of times. The V gene is TRBV6-5, the J gene TRBJ1-2; 8 bases line up with TRBD1. J was trimmed by 2 bases and V by 4 bases; bases with no gene match: 6. The CDR3 is 15 residues long. Germline V CDR1 and CDR2: MNHEY, SVGAGI. CDR3 residues: CASSLLRTGNYGYTF. For the CDR3, the DNA is TGTGCCAGCAGTTTGCTACGGACAGGGAACTATGGCTACACCTTC.

Notes on this clonotype: Because the CDR3's place on the DNA is in doubt, the DNA is left out and the CDR3 is given as listed by TCRdb. The chain combines TRBV23-1 with TRBJ2-2; TRBD1 is the table's D call and was not checked against the DNA. TRBV23-1 is treated as an ORF (open reading frame) with a function not yet certain. 16 amino acids form the CDR3, both terminal residues included. The CDR3 region is CASSQSGRGTPGSCFF.

CDR3 protein: CASSLGDGETQYF. For the CDR3, the DNA is TGTGCCAGCAGTTTGGGGGACGGAGAGACCCAGTACTTC. The chain combines TRBV12-3 or TRBV12-4 with TRBJ2-5; D might be TRBD1 or TRBD2, each matching 5 bases. There are 13 residues in the CDR3. V dropped 3 bases and J dropped 4 bases, with 9 bases sitting between them.

This clonotype showed up many times. The gene calls are TRBV25-1 and TRBJ2-1; D is perhaps TRBD1 (5 bases). Trimming took 6 bases from V and 8 from J, leaving 8 bases between them. CDR1 is MGHDK and CDR2 is SYGVNS in the germline V gene. The CDR3 is 11 amino acids. The CDR3 DNA is TGTGCCAGCAGCCAAGGGGATGAGCAGTTCTTC. The encoded protein is CASSQGDEQFF.

The V and J genes are TRBV7-9 and TRBJ2-3; 12 nucleotides agree with TRBD2. The CDR3 consists of 16 residues. The trim removed 3 bases at V and 5 bases at J, leaving 6 bases unmatched. Germline CDR1 and CDR2: SEHNR and FQNEAQ (reference sequence). The CDR3 here is CASSLLLAGGKDTQYF. In nucleotides, the CDR3 is TGTGCCAGCAGCTTGCTACTAGCGGGAGGTAAAGATACGCAGTATTTT.

The chain carries TRBV5-6 and TRBJ1-2; perhaps TRBD1 as D (5 bases). Trimming stripped 0 bases from V and 14 bases from J, with 17 bases between. The V gene's germline CDR1 is SGHDT and CDR2 YYEEEE. CDR3 length equals 13 residues. CDR3 residues: CASSLAGRLKGTF. CDR3 sequence (DNA): TGTGCCAGCAGCTTGGCCGGGCGACTCAAGGGGACCTTC. Filled out from reference TRBV5-6 and TRBJ1-2, the complete variable domain reads DAGVTQSPTHLIKTRGQQVTLRCSPKSGHDTVSWYQQALGQGPQFIFQYYEEEERQRGNFPDRFSGHQFPNYSSELNVNALLLGDSALYLCASSLAGRLKGTFGSGTRLTVV.

J is TRBJ2-7 and V is TRBV7-8; 7 bases fit TRBD1. Germline trimming cut 1 base from V and 2 bases from J; bases unmatched to any gene: 2. The V gene's germline CDR1 is SGHVS and CDR2 FQNEAQ. The CDR3 is made up of 14 amino acids. The CDR3 sequence: CASSLEQGTYEQYF. DNA for the CDR3: TGTGCCAGCAGCTTAGAACAGGGGACCTACGAGCAGTACTTC.

This clonotype has just a few counts. The chain has TRBV28 and TRBJ1-2; D gene uncertain. With 6 bases removed from V and 2 bases from J, the gap between germline ends came to 10 bases. CDR1 is MDHEN and CDR2 is SYDVKM in the germline V gene. CDR3 size: 13 residues. The CDR3 loop is CASSGPPNYGYTF. CDR3 sequence (DNA): TGTGCCAGCAGCGGCCCTCCCAACTATGGCTACACCTTC.

This clonotype appeared a single time. The rearrangement joins TRBV10-3 to TRBJ2-3, with D hard to call. Looked up from germline, CDR1 is ENHRY and CDR2 is SYGVKD. The CDR3 is 11 amino acids. V lost 8 bases and J lost 3, with 6 bases in between. CDR3 nucleotide sequence: TGTGCCATCGGGAATACAGATACGCAGTATTTT. It is translated as CAIGNTDTQYF.